This is a list of T cell receptor beta chains from one sample in a study of response to subunit inactivated influenza vaccine. TCRdb passed the RT-PCR reads through MiXCR, listing each CDR3 protein once. Of 650,000 or so distinct CDR3 sequences in the sample, approximately 15% were seen once. The sequencing here drew on PBMCs from blood, taken roughly 2 weeks before vaccination. These receptors were taken from a man over 45 who received an inactivated influenza vaccine. CDR3s include the opening cysteine and the closing phenylalanine or tryptophan. The D gene is left open where the match is weak. Clone size is given for some rows only: seen once, a few or many times, or a class if the clone is expanded.

cdr3_aa	cdr3_nt	d_call	j_call	clone_size	v_call
CASRILAGCVRRAKNIQYF	TGTGCCAGCAGAATCTTAGCGGGGTGCGTAAGAAGAGCCAAAAACATTCAGTACTTC	TRBD2	TRBJ2-4	NA	TRBV11-1
CASSPGEDGWQFF	TGTGCCAGCAGCCCGGGGGAGGACGGTTGGCAGTTCTTC	NA	TRBJ2-1	NA	TRBV7-2
CSAFPIQGNTEAFF	TGCAGTGCTTTCCCCATCCAGGGGAACACTGAAGCTTTCTTT	NA	TRBJ1-1	few	TRBV20-1
CASSYMGGNEKLFF	TGTGCCAGCAGTTACATGGGGGGGAATGAAAAACTGTTTTTT	NA	TRBJ1-4	few	TRBV6-5
CSATGSQTYNSPLHF	TGCAGTGCTACCGGGTCCCAGACCTATAATTCACCCCTCCACTTT	NA	TRBJ1-6	many	TRBV20-1
CASSYEVGELFF	TGTGCCAGCAGTTACGAGGTCGGGGAGCTGTTTTTT	NA	TRBJ2-2	many	TRBV6-2/TRBV6-3
CASGGTGGDGYTF	TGTGCCAGCGGCGGGACAGGAGGAGATGGCTACACCTTC	TRBD1	TRBJ1-2	NA	TRBV27
CASKLLGGYTF	TGTGCCAGCAAATTACTGGGGGGCTACACCTTC	NA	TRBJ1-2	few	TRBV2
CSARTGTVYTEAFF	TGCAGTGCTAGGACAGGCACGGTGTACACTGAAGCTTTCTTT	NA	TRBJ1-1	few	TRBV20-1
CASSQVGSSEQFF	TGTGCCAGCAGCCAAGTGGGGTCGAGTGAGCAGTTCTTC	NA	TRBJ2-1	few	TRBV14
CASSSRDRWPDTQYF	TGTGCCAGCAGCTCCCGGGACAGGTGGCCAGATACGCAGTATTTT	TRBD1	TRBJ2-3	many	TRBV7-9
CSVDHRDRVTDTQYF	TGCAGCGTTGACCACCGGGACAGGGTGACAGATACGCAGTATTTT	TRBD1	TRBJ2-3	NA	TRBV29-1
CASSSSLADTQYF	TGTGCCAGCAGTAGTTCGCTGGCAGATACGCAGTATTTT	NA	TRBJ2-3	many	TRBV27
CAITDVAGSGDTQYF	TGTGCCATCACCGACGTAGCGGGATCGGGAGATACGCAGTATTTT	TRBD2	TRBJ2-3	few	TRBV10-3
CATRASGGGYNEQFF	TGTGCCACCAGGGCGAGCGGGGGGGGATACAATGAGCAGTTCTTC	TRBD2	TRBJ2-1	NA	TRBV24-1
CSASQASGYNEQFF	TGCAGTGCTAGTCAGGCTAGCGGATACAATGAGCAGTTCTTC	TRBD2	TRBJ2-1	many	TRBV20-1
CASSSPSGLTDTQYF	TGTGCCAGCAGCTCCCCTAGCGGACTCACAGATACGCAGTATTTT	TRBD2	TRBJ2-3	NA	TRBV5-4
CSARVVGLAYQETQYF	TGCAGTGCTAGAGTGGTTGGACTAGCGTACCAAGAGACCCAGTACTTC	TRBD2	TRBJ2-5	few	TRBV20-1
CASSEGFGLGYTF	TGTGCCAGCAGTGAAGGTTTCGGTTTAGGCTACACCTTC	NA	TRBJ1-2	many	TRBV6-1
CAIKERTGGTEAFF	TGTGCCATCAAGGAGAGGACAGGGGGCACTGAAGCTTTCTTT	TRBD1	TRBJ1-1	NA	TRBV10-3
CASSLGGGRYEQFF	TGTGCCAGCAGCTTAGGCGGCGGGAGGTACGAGCAGTTCTTC	TRBD2	TRBJ2-1	few	TRBV13
CASRQTSGGGQYF	TGTGCCAGCAGGCAGACTAGCGGAGGTGGGCAGTACTTC	TRBD2	TRBJ2-7	few	TRBV3-1
CASKIGGVDTQYF	TGCGCCAGCAAGATAGGGGGGGTGGATACGCAGTATTTT	NA	TRBJ2-3	few	TRBV5-1
CASGQGARGTEAFF	TGCGCCAGCGGCCAGGGGGCTAGGGGGACTGAAGCTTTCTTT	TRBD1	TRBJ1-1	NA	TRBV5-1
CASSPGTDSNQPQHF	TGCGCCAGCAGCCCCGGGACGGATAGCAATCAGCCCCAGCATTTT	NA	TRBJ1-5	many	TRBV5-1
CASKTGPGVSPLHF	TGTGCCAGCAAGACAGGTCCCGGGGTTTCACCCCTCCACTTT	NA	TRBJ1-6	few	TRBV6-2/TRBV6-3
CASRPGTSRDTQYF	TGTGCCAGCCGTCCCGGGACTAGCAGGGATACGCAGTATTTT	TRBD2	TRBJ2-3	NA	TRBV6-2/TRBV6-3
CSARGSGSQYF	TGCAGTGCTAGAGGTTCCGGGTCGCAGTATTTT	NA	TRBJ2-3	NA	TRBV20-1
CSVEDPGLAGWETQYF	TGCAGCGTTGAAGATCCCGGACTAGCGGGGTGGGAGACCCAGTACTTC	TRBD2	TRBJ2-5	NA	TRBV29-1
CASSLTANTEAFF	TGTGCCAGCAGTTTGACAGCGAACACTGAAGCTTTCTTT	NA	TRBJ1-1	many	TRBV12-3/TRBV12-4
CAISLQGYNEQFF	TGTGCCATCAGTCTACAGGGCTACAATGAGCAGTTCTTC	NA	TRBJ2-1	few	TRBV10-3
CASSSTSGRSNEQFF	TGTGCCAGCAGCTCTACTAGCGGGAGATCCAATGAGCAGTTCTTC	TRBD2	TRBJ2-1	few	TRBV28
CASSPTIAVVGNEQFF	TGTGCCAGCAGTCCCACCATAGCGGTTGTTGGCAATGAGCAGTTCTTC	NA	TRBJ2-1	many	TRBV12-3/TRBV12-4
CASRPREVFPYEQYF	TGTGCCAGCAGACCCCGGGAGGTCTTTCCCTACGAGCAGTACTTC	TRBD2	TRBJ2-7	NA	TRBV27
CASSWPQGAAFF	TGTGCCAGCAGTTGGCCACAGGGGGCCGCTTTCTTT	TRBD1	TRBJ1-1	few	TRBV6-2/TRBV6-3
CASSPDRGRADTQYF	TGTGCCAGCAGCCCGGACAGGGGACGAGCAGATACGCAGTATTTT	TRBD1	TRBJ2-3	NA	TRBV7-2
CASSPPFRDRDHF	TGTGCCAGCAGCCCCCCATTCCGGGACAGAGATCACTTC	TRBD1	TRBJ2-7	few	TRBV7-9